Listed here is a single T cell receptor (beta chain). The antigen remains unidentified. Naive CD8 cells comprised CD45RO-negative, CCR7-positively selected cells, excluding terminally differentiated effector memory CD45RA+ cells. In the source study's methods: Filtering differed since immunoSEQ provided only junctions, with no quality scores. The data were produced by immunoSEQ multiplex PCR, yet TCRdb's version contains in-frame clones alone and is incomplete. That table gives V, J and clone size, and the DNA gave D and trimming. Counted here are a few million clones, 85% to 95% occurring once; the ten biggest clones make up roughly 1.7%. This entry comes from a study of shared clonotypes between healthy human individuals. Study-level findings and limits: The generation probabilities recorded for non-shared clonotypes fell below those of clonotypes shared by all four donors.

The receptor was isolated from a man aged 18 to 30 in good health. Some clones in this sample may be carry-over from other donors' samples. The source material was naive CD8+ T cells from PBMCs.

CDR3 in DNA: TGTGCCAGCAGTGACCTACGGGGGACCCAGTACTTC. It yields the protein CASSDLRGTQYF. The rearrangement joins TRBV6-1 to TRBJ2-5, with D perhaps matching TRBD2 (5 bases). Trimming left V 3 bases short and J 7 bases short, with 9 bases between. Germline CDR1 is MNHNS and CDR2 is SASEGT. This CDR3 is built from 12 residues.